The clone carrying this T cell receptor beta chain came up a few times. This record belongs to a study of blood T cell repertoires in COVID-19. Some clones are missing from TCRdb's copy, which holds only in-frame ones; the method was immunoSEQ multiplex PCR. The top ten hold approximately 6.2% of the sample, which has roughly 150,000 clones, 87% seen once. V lost 5 bases to trimming and J lost 2 bases, with 12 bases between them. Germline V gene sequence: CDR1 MNHEY, CDR2 SVGEGT. CDR3 length: 15 residues. The clonotype originates from a man at least 80 years old with acute or convalescent COVID-19. The V call is TRBV6-2 or TRBV6-3, the J call TRBJ2-2; possible D gene TRBD2, 5 bases. The sample was peripheral blood. The CDR3 nucleotides are TGTGCCAGCAGTCCAGGACTTTTCAACACCGGGGAGCTGTTTTTT. Amino acids: CASSPGLFNTGELFF.